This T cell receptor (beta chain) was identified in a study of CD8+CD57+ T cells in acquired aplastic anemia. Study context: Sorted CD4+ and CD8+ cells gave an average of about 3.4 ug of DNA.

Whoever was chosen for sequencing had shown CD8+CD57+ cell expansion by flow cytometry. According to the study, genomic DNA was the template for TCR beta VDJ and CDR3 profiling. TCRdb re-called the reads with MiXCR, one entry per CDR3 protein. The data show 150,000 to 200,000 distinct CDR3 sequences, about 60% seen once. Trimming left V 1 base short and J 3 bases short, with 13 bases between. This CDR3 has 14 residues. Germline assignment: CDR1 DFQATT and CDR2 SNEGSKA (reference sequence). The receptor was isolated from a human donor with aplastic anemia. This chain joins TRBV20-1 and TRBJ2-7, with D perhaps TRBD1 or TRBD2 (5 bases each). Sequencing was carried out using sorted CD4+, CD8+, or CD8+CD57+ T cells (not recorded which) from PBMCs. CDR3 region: CSARGDVTVYEQYF. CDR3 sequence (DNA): TGCAGTGCTAGAGGGGACGTTACCGTCTACGAGCAGTACTTC.